This record covers a single TCR beta chain. For TCRbeta, the library was prepared with unique molecular identifiers. TCRdb fed the PCR reads into MiXCR, producing one record per CDR3 protein. Of about 690,000 distinct CDR3 sequences listed, around a sixth are singletons. The sample belongs to a study of T-cell reconstitution after alpha-beta-depleted transplantation in children. The CDR3 length is 17 residues. Germline loops: CDR1 LGHNA, CDR2 YSLEER. Trimming took 2 bases from V and 3 from J; bases not matched to a gene: 11. Here the sequenced sample was PBMCs from the stem cell graft donor, taken from the stem cell graft. The sequence came from a human donor who donated a stem cell graft to a child with acute myeloid leukemia. The chain employs TRBV4-3 and TRBJ2-3; TRBD2 aligns across 7 bases. The CDR3 region has the DNA TGCGCCAGCAGCCAACGAGCGGCGGGGGAAAAGACAGATACGCAGTATTTT. Amino acids: CASSQRAAGEKTDTQYF.